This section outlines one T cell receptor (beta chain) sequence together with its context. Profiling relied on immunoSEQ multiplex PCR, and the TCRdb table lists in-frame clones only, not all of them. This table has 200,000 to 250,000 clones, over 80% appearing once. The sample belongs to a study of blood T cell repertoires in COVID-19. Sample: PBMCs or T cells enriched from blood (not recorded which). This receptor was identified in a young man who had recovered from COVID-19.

CDR3: CASSSVAGGVTDTQYF. The CDR3 DNA sequence: TGTGCCAGCAGCTCAGTAGCGGGGGGCGTGACAGATACGCAGTATTTT. The genes are TRBV7-6 and TRBJ2-3; 10 bases match TRBD2. The CDR3 is 16 amino acids. V lost 4 bases, J lost 3 bases, and 7 bases stayed unmatched. Germline V gene sequence: CDR1 SGHVS, CDR2 FNYEAQ.